Listed below are T cell receptor beta chains from one sample, sequenced in a study of CD4 T cells in lung cancer. Profiled with immunoSEQ multiplex PCR; TCRdb holds only in-frame clones, not every one. This table holds 10,000 to 11,000 clones, around three fifths found once. The sample taken for sequencing was normal lung tissue taken away from the tumor. The receptor source for this set is a man in his fifties or sixties with non-small cell lung cancer. Both conserved end residues are part of each CDR3.

cdr3_aa	v_call	j_call
CASSSGLAGVEQFF	TRBV5-1	TRBJ2-1
CASSQQGRPTDTQYF	TRBV6-6	TRBJ2-3
CASRRGVNTEAFF	TRBV6-1	TRBJ1-1
CASSQIGTGNEQYF	TRBV4-2	-
CASSQVGSGSIYNEQFF	TRBV4-2	TRBJ2-1
CASRDFPFPRETQYF	TRBV6-1	TRBJ2-5
CASSDLPGEGIGANVLTF	TRBV6-4	TRBJ2-6
CASSVGRLTTDTQYF	TRBV2	TRBJ2-3
CASSRPSELTDTQYF	TRBV28	TRBJ2-3
CASSVSGTGELFF	TRBV9	TRBJ2-2
CASSLLAGGTQYF	TRBV5-8	TRBJ2-5
CAGDRGTDTQYF	TRBV7-9	TRBJ2-3
CASSQGNYGYTF	TRBV6-1	TRBJ1-2
CASSLKGARGNTIYF	TRBV7-9	TRBJ1-3
CASSSFYEQYF	TRBV27	TRBJ2-7
CSATLTQLQFF	TRBV20-1	TRBJ2-1
CASRQGLNTEAFF	TRBV10-1	TRBJ1-1
CASSYPGQGGEKLFF	TRBV5-6	TRBJ1-4
CASSLRAGRGYSDTQYF	TRBV7-2	TRBJ2-3
CASSAQGVREKLFF	TRBV5-1	TRBJ1-4
CASSPGLAFKADTQYF	TRBV7-3	TRBJ2-3
CASSPMDRPRLYGYTF	TRBV18	TRBJ1-2
CATSSPNLGQGLNEQFF	TRBV15	TRBJ2-1
CASSGFETSGGAYNEQFF	TRBV6-4	TRBJ2-1
CASSLRLVGELFF	TRBV2	TRBJ2-2
CASSLSGGRPYEQFF	TRBV27	TRBJ2-1
CASSLGLTGPNVNTEAFF	TRBV9	TRBJ1-1
CASSGGLAEETQYF	TRBV27	TRBJ2-5